The sequence of this T cell receptor (beta chain) was determined in a study of identical twins. CDR1 ENHRY and CDR2 SYGVKD come from the germline V gene. Trimming removed 2 bases from V and 4 bases from J, with 8 bases in between. The CDR3 has 13 residues. TCRdb reanalysed the 5' RACE reads using MiXCR and keeps one entry per CDR3 protein. The table includes a few hundred thousand distinct CDR3 sequences, roughly an eighth detected once. Another study also made use of these data, one on yellow fever vaccine responses in identical twins.

The TCR was taken from a woman under 30 in good health. This rearrangement joins TRBV10-3 to TRBJ1-2; D might be TRBD1 (6 bases). Sequencing used CD4+ T cells sorted from blood. The CDR3 loop reads CAISERGVYGYTF. The CDR3 bases are TGTGCCATCAGTGAGAGGGGGGTCTATGGCTACACCTTC.